The rows below give T cell receptor beta chains drawn from one sample of a study of blood T cell repertoires in COVID-19. Profiled with immunoSEQ multiplex PCR; TCRdb holds only in-frame clones, not every one. This sample has around 360,000 clones, with around 87% found just once. Input material: PBMCs or T cells enriched from blood (not recorded which). The origin of the receptors is a man aged 35 to 55 in a cohort exposed to, infected with or recovered from COVID-19 (not recorded which). The CDR3 runs from the conserved cysteine through the conserved F or W. D genes are given only for firm matches. The size field is filled for only some rows; it gives once, few, many or a size class.

CDR3 DNA,CDR3 protein,D gene,clone size,J gene,V gene
TGTGCCAGCAGTGAAGCCCAGGACACTGAAGCTTTCTTT,CASSEAQDTEAFF,.,.,TRBJ1-1,TRBV6-1
TGTGCCAGTAGTACAACAGGGACTGGAAACACCATATATTTT,CASSTTGTGNTIYF,.,.,TRBJ1-3,TRBV19
TGTGCCAGCAGCTTACGAGACAGGGTGTTGACTAACTATGGCTACACCTTC,CASSLRDRVLTNYGYTF,TRBD1,.,TRBJ1-2,TRBV7-2
TGTGCCAGCAGCGTCCTAGCGGGACGGACAGATACGCAGTATTTT,CASSVLAGRTDTQYF,TRBD2,.,TRBJ2-3,TRBV9
TGCGCCAGCAGACAAGGGACAGGGGGCTATGGCTACACCTTC,CASRQGTGGYGYTF,TRBD1,few,TRBJ1-2,TRBV5-1
TGTGCCAGCAGCCTATATGCTCGACAGGGGGCGAGCGGGGGTCGGAAAGAGACCCAGTACTTC,CASSLYARQGASGGRKETQYF,TRBD1,.,TRBJ2-5,TRBV27
TGTGCCAGCAGGCTGGGACAGGGGATCGGTCAGCCCCAGCATTTT,CASRLGQGIGQPQHF,TRBD1,.,TRBJ1-5,TRBV6-5
TGTGCCAGCTCACCGGAAGACAGTTCCTCTGGAAACACCATATATTTT,CASSPEDSSSGNTIYF,.,.,TRBJ1-3,TRBV18
TGTGCCATCAGGGTAGGGGGAAACACCTACGAGCAGTACTTC,CAIRVGGNTYEQYF,.,.,TRBJ2-7,TRBV10-3
TGTGCCAGCAGTCCACAGGTGCCCAATCAGCCCCAGCATTTT,CASSPQVPNQPQHF,.,.,TRBJ1-5,TRBV27
TGTGCCAGCAGCCTAGCGGGAGGGGCCGGTGAGCAGTTCTTC,CASSLAGGAGEQFF,TRBD2,.,TRBJ2-1,TRBV11-2
TGTGCCAGCACCGTTAACTATGGCTACACCTTC,CASTVNYGYTF,.,.,TRBJ1-2,TRBV2
TGTGCCACCGCCGGGGGACTAGCGGGAGAGCAGTACTTC,CATAGGLAGEQYF,TRBD2,.,TRBJ2-7,TRBV15
TGTGCCAGCACCTCCCGGACTAGCGGGAGGGTCGAGCAGTACTTC,CASTSRTSGRVEQYF,TRBD2,.,TRBJ2-7,TRBV25-1
TGTGCCAGCAGTTCCCTCTCCAGGGGGCCTGGCACTGAAGCTTTCTTT,CASSSLSRGPGTEAFF,TRBD1,.,TRBJ1-1,TRBV6-5
TGTGCCAGCAGCTCTCATGGGACTATTCACACCGGGGAGCTGTTTTTT,CASSSHGTIHTGELFF,TRBD2,.,TRBJ2-2,TRBV7-9
TGTGCCACCAGTGATGGGGACAGGGCGGAATGGAGCAATCAGCCCCAGCATTTT,CATSDGDRAEWSNQPQHF,TRBD1,.,TRBJ1-5,TRBV24-1
TGTGCCAGTCGGACAGGGATGGTCTATGGCTACACCTTC,CASRTGMVYGYTF,TRBD1,.,TRBJ1-2,TRBV2
TGTGCCAGCAGTTCGCAGGCGTCTGGGCAGGGGTTAGGTGGCTACACCTTC,CASSSQASGQGLGGYTF,.,.,TRBJ1-2,TRBV28
TGTGCCAGCAGTTCAAAAATCATGAACACTGAAGCTTTCTTT,CASSSKIMNTEAFF,.,few,TRBJ1-1,TRBV6-5
TGTGCTAGTGGTTTTAGACAGGGCAATGAGCAGTTCTTC,CASGFRQGNEQFF,TRBD1,.,TRBJ2-1,TRBV12-5
TGTGCCAGCAGCCAAGATCTGGGACTGGGACAGCCCCAGCATTTT,CASSQDLGLGQPQHF,.,.,TRBJ1-5,TRBV3-1/TRBV3-2
TGTGCCACCAGCAGAGATGGGACTAGTCGCTACGAGCAGTACTTC,CATSRDGTSRYEQYF,TRBD2,.,TRBJ2-7,TRBV15
TGTGCCAGAAAGACAGGGGGCACCGGGGAGCTGTTTTTT,CARKTGGTGELFF,TRBD1,few,TRBJ2-2,TRBV28
TGTGCCAGCAGTCCCAGGACAGGGGGAACAGATACGCAGTATTTT,CASSPRTGGTDTQYF,TRBD1,.,TRBJ2-3,TRBV28
TGCGCCAGCAGCCAAGGATTCGGGACTAGCGGCTTCTACGAGCAGTACTTC,CASSQGFGTSGFYEQYF,TRBD2,.,TRBJ2-7,TRBV4-1
TGTGCCAGCAGTGAAGCAGGGGTCACTGAAGCTTTCTTT,CASSEAGVTEAFF,.,.,TRBJ1-1,TRBV2
TGTGCCAGCAGTCCCGACAGGGACTACAATGAGCAGTTCTTC,CASSPDRDYNEQFF,TRBD1,.,TRBJ2-1,TRBV28
TGCGCCAGCAGCTTGTTTAGTAGCGGGGAGCTGTTTTTT,CASSLFSSGELFF,.,few,TRBJ2-2,TRBV5-1
TGTGCCAGCAGTTACTCGAGGACTTCTGGAAACACCATATATTTT,CASSYSRTSGNTIYF,.,.,TRBJ1-3,TRBV6-5
TGTGCCAGCAGCTTAGAAAGACTTGGAAACACCATATATTTT,CASSLERLGNTIYF,.,.,TRBJ1-3,TRBV11-2
TGTGCCAGCAGTTCCGGGACAGGGGGTACCTATGGCTACACCTTC,CASSSGTGGTYGYTF,TRBD1,.,TRBJ1-2,TRBV28
TGTGCCACCAGTGAAGCCGGGACAGTCACAGATACGCAGTATTTT,CATSEAGTVTDTQYF,TRBD1,once,TRBJ2-3,TRBV24-1
TGTGCCAGCAGTGAAAATGGGGGGTATGGCTACACCTTC,CASSENGGYGYTF,.,.,TRBJ1-2,TRBV6-1
TGTGCCAGCAGCACAGTCAATGAGCAGTTCTTC,CASSTVNEQFF,.,.,TRBJ2-1,TRBV2
TGTGCCAGCAGTTGGGCAGACTATGGCTATACCTTC,CASSWADYGYTF,.,.,TRBJ1-2,TRBV28
TGTGCCAGCAGCATAAGACAGGGTGGTCCCTACGAGCAGTACTTC,CASSIRQGGPYEQYF,.,few,TRBJ2-7,TRBV21-1
TGTGCCAGCAGCGCCCAGGGAGGGCTAAACACTGAAGCTTTCTTT,CASSAQGGLNTEAFF,.,.,TRBJ1-1,TRBV9